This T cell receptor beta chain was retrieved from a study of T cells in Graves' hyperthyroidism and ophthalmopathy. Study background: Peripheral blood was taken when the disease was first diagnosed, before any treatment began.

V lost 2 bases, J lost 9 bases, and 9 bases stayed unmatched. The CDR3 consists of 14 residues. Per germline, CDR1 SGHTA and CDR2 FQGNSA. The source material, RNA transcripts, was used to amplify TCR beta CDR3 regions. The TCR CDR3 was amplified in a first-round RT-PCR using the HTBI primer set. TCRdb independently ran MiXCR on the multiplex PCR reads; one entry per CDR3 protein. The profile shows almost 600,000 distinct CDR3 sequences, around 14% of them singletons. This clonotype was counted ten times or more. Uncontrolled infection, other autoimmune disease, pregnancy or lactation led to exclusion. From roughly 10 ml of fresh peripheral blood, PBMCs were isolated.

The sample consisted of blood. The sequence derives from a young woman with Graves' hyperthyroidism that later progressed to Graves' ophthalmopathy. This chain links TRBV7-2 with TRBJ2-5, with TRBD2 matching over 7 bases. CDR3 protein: CASSLRTAGESQYF. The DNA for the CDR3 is TGTGCCAGCAGCTTAAGAACGGCGGGGGAGTCCCAGTACTTC. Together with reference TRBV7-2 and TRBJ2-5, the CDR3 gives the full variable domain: GAGVSQSPSNKVTEKGKDVELRCDPISGHTALYWYRQSLGQGLEFLIYFQGNSAPDKSGLPSDRFSAERTGGSVSTLTIQRTQQEDSAVYLCASSLRTAGESQYFGPGTRLLVL.